This TCR beta chain was identified in a study of T-cell reconstitution after alpha-beta-depleted transplantation in children. Notes on the study in general: Newly generated T cells supplied most T-cell counts and diversity one year post-transplant. Reportedly, only several hundred clones from non-depleted graft cells drove alpha-beta T-cell counts at about two months.

Preparation of the TCRbeta library used unique molecular identifiers. MiXCR was run by TCRdb on the PCR reads, yielding one entry per CDR3 protein. The sample lists 330,000 or so distinct CDR3 sequences; around 7.3% were seen once. The CDR3 is 16 residues long. In germline, CDR1 is MDHEN, CDR2 SYDVKM. The germline V and J ends were trimmed by 4 bases and 4 bases, with 20 bases remaining between them. This clonotype is deemed medium-sized. Its specificity is not known. This sequence was found in a female patient between 2 and 10 years old who had a stem cell transplant for Fanconi anemia, so the T cells may come from the graft donor. V usage is TRBV28 and J usage is TRBJ2-7; D is uncertain. This material consisted of peripheral blood, taken 360 days after TCRalphabeta/CD19-depleted stem cell transplant. CDR3 in DNA: TGTGCCAGCAGTTCCCCCTGGGCTACCCTTCCTTACGAGCAGTACTTC. Its translation is CASSSPWATLPYEQYF.